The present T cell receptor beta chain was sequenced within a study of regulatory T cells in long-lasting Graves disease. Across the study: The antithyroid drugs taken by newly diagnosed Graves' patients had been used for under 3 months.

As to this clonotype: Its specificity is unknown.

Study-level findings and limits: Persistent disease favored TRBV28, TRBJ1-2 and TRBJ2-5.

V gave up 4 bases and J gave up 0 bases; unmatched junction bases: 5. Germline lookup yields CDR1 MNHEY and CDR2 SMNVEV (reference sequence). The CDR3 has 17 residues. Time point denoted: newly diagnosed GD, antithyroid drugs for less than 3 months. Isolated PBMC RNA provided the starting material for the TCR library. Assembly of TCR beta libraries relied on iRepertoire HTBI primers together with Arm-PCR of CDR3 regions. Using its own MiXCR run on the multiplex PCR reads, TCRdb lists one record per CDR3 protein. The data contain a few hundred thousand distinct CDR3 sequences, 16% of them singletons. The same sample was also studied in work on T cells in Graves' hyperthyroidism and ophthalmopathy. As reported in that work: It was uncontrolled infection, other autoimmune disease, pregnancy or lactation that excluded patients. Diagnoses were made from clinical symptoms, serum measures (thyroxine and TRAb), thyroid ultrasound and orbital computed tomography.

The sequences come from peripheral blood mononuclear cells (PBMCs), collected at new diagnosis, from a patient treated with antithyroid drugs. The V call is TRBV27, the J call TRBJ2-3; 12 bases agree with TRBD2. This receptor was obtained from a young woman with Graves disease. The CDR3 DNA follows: TGTGCCAGCAGTTCCTCCGGGACTAGCGGGAGCACAGATACGCAGTATTTT. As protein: CASSSSGTSGSTDTQYF.